The 6 T cell receptor beta chains below all came from one sample that was sequenced in a study of CD4 T cells in relation to SARS-CoV-2 and coronaviruses. Their antigens remain unidentified. CD4+ T cells from unexposed donors were obtained before the COVID-19 pandemic (2011-2018). After about 10 days of culture, CD4+ T cells were isolated. The assay was immunoSEQ multiplex PCR, and TCRdb's table has in-frame clones only and misses some. The profile shows about 19,000 clones, 77% of them singletons. Specimen: CD4+ T cells from PBMCs, cultured in vitro. These receptors originate from a human donor in good health.

The rearrangement links TRBV7-2 to TRBJ2-3; 9 nucleotides match TRBD2. Germline V gene sequence: CDR1 SGHTA, CDR2 FQGNSA. The CDR3 runs to 18 residues. V shed 5 bases, J shed 5 bases, and the junction held 17 bases outside the gene matches. The CDR3 DNA is TGTGCCAGCAGCCCGATCCCGTCTGGCGCGGGGGGGCAAGATACGCAGTATTTT. It specifies CASSPIPSGAGGQDTQYF.

This clone was seen more than once but under ten times. V is TRBV9 and J is TRBJ2-7, with TRBD2 as a possible D gene (8 bases). Per the germline V gene, CDR1 is SGDLS and CDR2 is YYNGEE. This CDR3 region has 15 residues. The ends were cut back, 3 bases at V and 1 base at J, with 14 bases in the middle. The CDR3 loop is CASSEGGGGSYEQYF. For the CDR3, the DNA is TGTGCCAGCAGCGAAGGGGGCGGGGGGTCCTACGAGCAGTACTTC.

V gene TRBV7-2 combines with J gene TRBJ1-3, with TRBD1 identical over 9 bases. Trimming cost V 4 bases and J 1 base; bases outside gene matches: 11. The V gene's germline CDR1 is SGHTA and CDR2 FQGNSA. The CDR3 extends over 18 amino acids. The CDR3 region has the DNA TGTGCCAGCAGCTCTTGGGGGCGCGGGACAGGGTCTGGAAACACCATATATTTT. Protein product: CASSSWGRGTGSGNTIYF.

This clone has only one observation. The rearrangement links TRBV7-2 to TRBJ1-6, with TRBD1 matching over 8 bases. The CDR3 spans 13 residues. CDR1 and CDR2 (germline): SGHTA, FQGNSA. The V and J ends lost 10 bases and 6 bases, in that order; junction bases with no gene match: 5. The CDR3 region is CATGDRSNSPLHF. DNA for the CDR3: TGTGCCACCGGGGACAGGAGTAATTCACCCCTCCACTTT.

This clone was seen a handful of times. The chain employs TRBV5-4 and TRBJ2-7, with 10 bases that match TRBD1. V was pared by 4 bases and J by 4 bases, with 8 bases of the junction left unmatched. The germline CDR1 and CDR2 sequences are SGHNT and YYREEE (reference sequence). The CDR3 is 15 residues long. In nucleotides, the CDR3 is TGTGCCAGCAGCCAGATGACAGGGGGCTTTTACGAGCAGTACTTC. Protein sequence: CASSQMTGGFYEQYF.

V gene TRBV18 combines with J gene TRBJ1-1; 8 bases align to TRBD1. CDR3 size: 14 residues. The V segment lost 3 bases and the J segment 6 bases; nucleotides outside the gene matches: 6. CDR1 KGHSH and CDR2 LQKENI come from the germline V gene. The CDR3 sequence: CASSPGGTGAEAFF. The CDR3, as DNA: TGTGCCAGCTCACCGGGTGGGACAGGAGCTGAAGCTTTCTTT.